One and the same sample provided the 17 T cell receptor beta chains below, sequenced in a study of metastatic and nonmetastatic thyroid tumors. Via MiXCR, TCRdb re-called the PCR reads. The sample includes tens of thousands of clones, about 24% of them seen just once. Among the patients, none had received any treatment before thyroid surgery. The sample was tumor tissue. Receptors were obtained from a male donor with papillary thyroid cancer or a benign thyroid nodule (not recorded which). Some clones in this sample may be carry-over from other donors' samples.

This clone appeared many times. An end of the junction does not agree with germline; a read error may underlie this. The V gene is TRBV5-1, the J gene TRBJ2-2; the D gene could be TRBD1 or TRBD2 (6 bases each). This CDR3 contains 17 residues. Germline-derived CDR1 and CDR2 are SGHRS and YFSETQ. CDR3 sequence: CASSLGGAGPKTGELFF. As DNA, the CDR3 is TGCGCCAGCAGCTTGGGGGGGGCTGGCCCGAAGACCGGGGAGCTGTTTTTT.

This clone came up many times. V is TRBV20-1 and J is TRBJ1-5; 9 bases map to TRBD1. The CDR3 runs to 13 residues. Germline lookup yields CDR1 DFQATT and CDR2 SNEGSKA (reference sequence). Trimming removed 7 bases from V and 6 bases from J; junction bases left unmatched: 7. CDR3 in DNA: TGCAGTGTACGGGACAGGGAAGGTCAGCCCCAGCATTTT. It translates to CSVRDREGQPQHF.

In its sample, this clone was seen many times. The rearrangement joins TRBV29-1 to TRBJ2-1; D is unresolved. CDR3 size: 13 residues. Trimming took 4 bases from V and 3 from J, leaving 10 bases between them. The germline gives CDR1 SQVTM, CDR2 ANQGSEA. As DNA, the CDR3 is TGCAGCGTTGTTCGAAGGAGCTACAATGAGCAGTTCTTC. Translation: CSVVRRSYNEQFF.

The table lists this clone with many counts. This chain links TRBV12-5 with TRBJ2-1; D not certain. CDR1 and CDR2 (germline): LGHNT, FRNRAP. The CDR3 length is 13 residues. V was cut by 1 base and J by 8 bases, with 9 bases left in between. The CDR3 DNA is TGTGCTAGTGGTTTGGCCCCCCGGGATGAGCAGTTCTTC. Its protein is CASGLAPRDEQFF.

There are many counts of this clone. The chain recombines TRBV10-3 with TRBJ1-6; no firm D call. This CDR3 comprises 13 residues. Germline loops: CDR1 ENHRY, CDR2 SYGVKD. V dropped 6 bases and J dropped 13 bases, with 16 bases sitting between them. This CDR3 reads CAIRGLEGQPLHF. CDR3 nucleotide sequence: TGTGCCATCAGGGGATTGGAGGGTCAGCCCCTCCACTTT.

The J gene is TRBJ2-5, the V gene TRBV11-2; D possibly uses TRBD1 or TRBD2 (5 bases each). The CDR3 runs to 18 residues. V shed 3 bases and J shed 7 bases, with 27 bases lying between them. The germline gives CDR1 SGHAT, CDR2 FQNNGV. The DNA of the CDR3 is TGTGCCAGCAGCTTCCCTGAGGGGCTGGCATCTCACAAGATGACCCAGTACTTC. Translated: CASSFPEGLASHKMTQYF. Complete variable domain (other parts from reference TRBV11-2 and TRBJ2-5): EAGVAQSPRYKIIEKRQSVAFWCNPISGHATLYWYQQILGQGPKLLIQFQNNGVVDDSQLPKDRFSAERLKGVDSTLKIQPAKLEDSAVYLCASSFPEGLASHKMTQYFGPGTRLLVL.

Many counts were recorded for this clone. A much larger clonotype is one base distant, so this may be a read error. The CDR3 loop reads CASSQDLLCRAGANVLTF. The CDR3 DNA reads as TGTGCCAGCAGCCAAGATCTTTTGTGTCGGGCAGGGGCCAACGTCCTGACTTTC. The chain is built from TRBV4-2 and TRBJ2-6; D remains unclear. V dropped 0 bases and J dropped 4 bases, with 16 bases sitting between them. This CDR3 has 18 amino acids. Germline lookup yields CDR1 LGHNA and CDR2 YNFKEQ.

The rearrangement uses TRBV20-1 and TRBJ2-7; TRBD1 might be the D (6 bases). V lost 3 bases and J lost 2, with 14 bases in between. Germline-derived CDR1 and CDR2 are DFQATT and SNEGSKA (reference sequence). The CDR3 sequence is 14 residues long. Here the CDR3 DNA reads TGCAGTGCTAGCTTTTCAGGGGCCCCCTACGAGCAGTACTTC. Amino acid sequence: CSASFSGAPYEQYF.

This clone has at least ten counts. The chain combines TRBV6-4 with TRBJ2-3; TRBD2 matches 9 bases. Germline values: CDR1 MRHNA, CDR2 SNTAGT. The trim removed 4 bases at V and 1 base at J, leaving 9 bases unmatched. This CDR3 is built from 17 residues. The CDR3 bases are TGTGCCAGCAGTGTGGGAGGAATAGCGGGAGGCACAGATACGCAGTATTTT. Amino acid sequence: CASSVGGIAGGTDTQYF.

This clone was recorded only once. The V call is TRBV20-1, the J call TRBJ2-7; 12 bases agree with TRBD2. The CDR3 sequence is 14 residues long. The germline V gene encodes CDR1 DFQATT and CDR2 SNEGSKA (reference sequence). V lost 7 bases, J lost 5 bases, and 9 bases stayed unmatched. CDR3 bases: TGCAGTGTCATAGGACTAGCGGGGAACAACGAGCAGTACTTC. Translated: CSVIGLAGNNEQYF.

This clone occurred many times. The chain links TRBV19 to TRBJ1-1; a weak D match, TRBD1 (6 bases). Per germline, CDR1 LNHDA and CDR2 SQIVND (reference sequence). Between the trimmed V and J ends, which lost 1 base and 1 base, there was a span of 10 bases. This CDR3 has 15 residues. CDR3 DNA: TGTGCCAGTAGTATAGGGGGGGGCTCGAACACTGAAGCTTTCTTT. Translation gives CASSIGGGSNTEAFF.

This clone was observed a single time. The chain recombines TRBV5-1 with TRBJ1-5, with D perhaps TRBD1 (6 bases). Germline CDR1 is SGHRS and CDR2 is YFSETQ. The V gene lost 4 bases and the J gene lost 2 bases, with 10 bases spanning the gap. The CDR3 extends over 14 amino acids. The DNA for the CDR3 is TGCGCCAGCAGCGAGGGGGGTGGCAATCAGCCCCAGCATTTT. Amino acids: CASSEGGGNQPQHF. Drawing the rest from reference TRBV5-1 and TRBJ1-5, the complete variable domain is KAGVTQTPRYLIKTRGQQVTLSCSPISGHRSVSWYQQTPGQGLQFLFEYFSETQRNKGNFPGRFSGRQFSNSRSEMNVSTLELGDSALYLCASSEGGGNQPQHFGDGTRLSIL.

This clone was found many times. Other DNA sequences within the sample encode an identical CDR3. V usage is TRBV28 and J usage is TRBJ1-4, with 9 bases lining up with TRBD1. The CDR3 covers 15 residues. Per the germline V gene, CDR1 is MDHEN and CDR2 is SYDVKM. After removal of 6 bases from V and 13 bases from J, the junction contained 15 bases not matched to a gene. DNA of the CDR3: TGTGCCAGCAGCTCCCCGGGACAGGGAGGTTGGAGACTGTTTTTT. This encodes CASSSPGQGGWRLFF.

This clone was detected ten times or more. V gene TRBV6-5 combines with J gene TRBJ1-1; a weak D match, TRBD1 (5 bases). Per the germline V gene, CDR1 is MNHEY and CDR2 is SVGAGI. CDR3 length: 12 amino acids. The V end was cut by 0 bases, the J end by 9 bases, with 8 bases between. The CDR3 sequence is CASSYSGGKAFF. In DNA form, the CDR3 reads TGTGCCAGCAGTTACTCCGGGGGAAAAGCTTTCTTT.

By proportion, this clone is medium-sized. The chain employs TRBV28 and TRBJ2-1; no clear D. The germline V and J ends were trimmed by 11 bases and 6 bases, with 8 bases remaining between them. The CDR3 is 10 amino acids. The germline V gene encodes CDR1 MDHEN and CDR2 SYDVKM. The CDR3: CASEGNEQFF. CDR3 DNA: TGTGCCTCCGAAGGCAATGAGCAGTTCTTC.

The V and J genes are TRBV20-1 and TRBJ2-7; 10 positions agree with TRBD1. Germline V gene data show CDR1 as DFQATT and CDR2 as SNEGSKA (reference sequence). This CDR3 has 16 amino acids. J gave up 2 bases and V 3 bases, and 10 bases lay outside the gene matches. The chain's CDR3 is CSASEWGTGVTYEQYF. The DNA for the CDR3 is TGCAGTGCTAGCGAGTGGGGGACAGGGGTTACCTACGAGCAGTACTTC.

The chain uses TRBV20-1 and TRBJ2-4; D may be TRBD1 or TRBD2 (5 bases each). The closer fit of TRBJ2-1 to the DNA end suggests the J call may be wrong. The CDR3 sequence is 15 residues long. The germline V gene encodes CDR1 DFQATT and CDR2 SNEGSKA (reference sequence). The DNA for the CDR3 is TGCAGTGCTAGAGATAGGGGTGGTACAGACTACGAGCAGTTCTTC. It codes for CSARDRGGTDYEQFF.